A selection of T cell receptor beta chains follows, all from one sample in a study of identifying expanded T cells in peripheral blood. Libraries were prepared by immunoSEQ multiplex PCR; TCRdb keeps only in-frame clonotypes and omits some of them. The data contain about 58,000 clones, about 80% of them singletons. Sequenced input: blood. The receptors shown here come from a person between 18 and 75 years old in good health. The CDR3 runs from the conserved cysteine through the conserved F or W. D genes are given only for firm matches.

D: TRBD1; V: TRBV2; CDR3: CASSGQGYGYTF
D: NA; V: TRBV7-2; CDR3: CASSFRRATVNEQFF
D: NA; V: TRBV18; CDR3: CASSALAWGNEQFF
D: TRBD1; V: TRBV5-8; CDR3: CASSFRQGRRKLFF
D: NA; V: TRBV7-9; CDR3: CASSSGWGVGNGFIGYTF
D: NA; V: TRBV6-5; CDR3: CASSINRVSPLHF
D: TRBD1; V: TRBV30; CDR3: CAWSGQKPYEQYF
D: TRBD1; V: TRBV29-1; CDR3: CSVCRGDTEAFF
D: NA; V: TRBV6-1; CDR3: CASSIQVRDYGYTF
D: TRBD2; V: TRBV4-1; CDR3: CASSPPAGGTNEQFF
D: NA; V: TRBV6-1; CDR3: CASSDGHNQPQHF
D: TRBD2; V: TRBV5-6; CDR3: CASSQRAGVYNEQFF
D: TRBD2; V: TRBV7-2; CDR3: CASSLRTSYNEQFF
D: NA; V: TRBV14; CDR3: CASSQGSGAGTQYF
D: NA; V: TRBV29-1; CDR3: CSVEKNRDTQYF
D: NA; V: TRBV5-4; CDR3: CASSREGGTDTQYF
D: NA; V: TRBV9; CDR3: CASSVGPSLGTEAFF
D: TRBD1; V: TRBV29-1; CDR3: CSVRGQANTGELFF
D: NA; V: TRBV19; CDR3: CASSMGGVGNQPQHF
D: NA; V: TRBV2; CDR3: CASSATTNGEAFF
D: TRBD1; V: TRBV11-3; CDR3: CASSLGQGAITDTQYF
D: NA; V: TRBV27; CDR3: CASSLQLGGEQYF
D: TRBD2; V: TRBV28; CDR3: CASRTSGRAVSYEQYF
D: NA; V: TRBV5-1; CDR3: CASSLADSRNTEAFF
D: NA; V: TRBV6-1; CDR3: CASSVGGNEQFF
D: TRBD1; V: TRBV6-6; CDR3: CASSRDSYNEQFF
D: TRBD2; V: TRBV28; CDR3: CASSGIWTSRHTDTQYF
D: NA; V: TRBV5-1; CDR3: CASSSGLPSSGNTIYF
D: TRBD2; V: TRBV27; CDR3: CASKKSGTSGIYNEQFF
D: NA; V: TRBV20-1; CDR3: CGLGQPQHF
D: TRBD2; V: TRBV6-5; CDR3: CASSSWTSEYNEQFF
D: NA; V: TRBV6-5; CDR3: CASSWDQRRYEQYF
D: TRBD1; V: TRBV27; CDR3: CATRDRTTYGYTF
D: NA; V: TRBV5-5; CDR3: CASSFRKGGYEQYF
D: NA; V: TRBV27; CDR3: CASRSASTDTQYF
D: NA; V: TRBV20-1; CDR3: CSAEDYGYTF
D: NA; V: TRBV19; CDR3: CASSIFRDKNEKLFF
D: TRBD1; V: TRBV6-1; CDR3: CASSASWTGVYEQYF
D: NA; V: TRBV10-3; CDR3: CAISDTGSGQPQHF
D: NA; V: TRBV5-6; CDR3: CASSLPGYEQYF
D: NA; V: TRBV29-1; CDR3: CSASTSLGDTQYF
D: NA; V: TRBV6-6; CDR3: CASSYSDSYEQYF
D: TRBD1; V: TRBV10-2; CDR3: CASSESRGTGHTIYF
D: NA; V: TRBV19; CDR3: CASSIPSTATKAFF
D: TRBD1; V: TRBV5-1; CDR3: CASSSGQGSNQPQHF
D: NA; V: TRBV7-8; CDR3: CASSLAKASYSYEQYF
D: NA; V: TRBV15; CDR3: CATSRGPSSYNEQFF
D: TRBD1; V: TRBV11-2; CDR3: CASSLRRQGNTGELFF
D: NA; V: TRBV9; CDR3: CASSVDQRREKLFF